The present entry profiles one TCR beta chain with its context. Its antigen is as yet unknown. Trimming cost V 5 bases and J 8 bases; bases outside gene matches: 4. The CDR3 is made up of 13 amino acids. The germline gives CDR1 SGHVS, CDR2 FNYEAQ. Relapses following autologous stem cell transplantation were seen in all patients, with brentuximab vedotin exposure varying. The data originate from a study of PD-1 blockade in classical Hodgkin lymphoma. The overall study: With a 2-week interval, patients received intravenous nivolumab at 3 mg/kg.

General study results and limits: Complete responders' diversity at baseline resembled that of newly diagnosed patients. Newly diagnosed patients were reported to exhibit reduced baseline TCR diversity relative to healthy donors. It was CD4+ TCR diversity, not CD8+, that rose significantly by C4D1.

The data were produced by immunoSEQ multiplex PCR, yet TCRdb's version contains in-frame clones alone and is incomplete. The table records more than 140,000 clones, around 84% of them present only once. The source was peripheral blood mononuclear cells (PBMCs), collected before the second cycle of nivolumab. This sequence was found in a human donor with classical Hodgkin lymphoma. The chain has TRBV7-6 and TRBJ2-4; TRBD2 matches at 9 bases. CDR3 in amino acids: CASSGQRGDIQYF. The CDR3 nucleotides read TGTGCCAGCAGCGGACAGCGGGGGGACATTCAGTACTTC.